This TCR beta chain emerged from a study of OX40 agonist ivuxolimab in advanced cancers. Whole-study context: The patients received agonistic anti-OX40 (CD134) antibody ivuxolimab. Participants, approximately 81% male, averaged 60 years of age, ranging from roughly 20 to 80. Study-wide findings and caveats: In general, CD8+ T cells held more expanded clones than CD4+ did, on average. People who partly responded at 0.1-3.0 mg/kg had some of the least clonal expansion seen.

With respect to this clone: Its target is not known.

The germline V and J ends were trimmed by 10 bases and 4 bases, with 18 bases remaining between them. The CDR3 is 14 residues long. The germline V gene encodes CDR1 MRHNA and CDR2 SNTAGT. Method: immunoSEQ multiplex PCR; TCRdb's copy keeps in-frame clones and lacks some. The repertoire holds fewer than 75,000 clones, about nine tenths seen once, with 0.67% in the top ten. The V and J genes are TRBV6-4 and TRBJ2-3, with TRBD1 as a possible D gene (5 bases). This receptor was obtained from an adult with an advanced solid tumor such as melanoma, head and neck, liver or kidney cancer. The sample consisted of CD4+ or CD8+ T cells sorted from blood, taken in a trial of the OX40 agonist ivuxolimab. The CDR3 DNA reads as TGTGCCACCCGACTTGACAGTGGCGCAGATACGCAGTATTTT. This sequence encodes CATRLDSGADTQYF.